These 15 T cell receptor beta chains originate from one sample sequenced in a study of shared clonotypes between healthy human individuals. Here immunoSEQ multiplex PCR was the method, and the copy in TCRdb shows in-frame clones only, minus some. Among roughly 1,000,000 clones listed, approximately 80% were seen once. Material: memory CD4+ T cells from PBMCs. The subset denotes: CD45RA-negative fraction. These receptors came from a man aged 18 to 29 in good health. Some clones in this sample may be carry-over from other donors' samples.

The chain recombines TRBV20-1 with TRBJ1-1; TRBD1 matches 8 bases. Germline V gene lookup returns CDR1 DFQATT and CDR2 SNEGSKA (reference sequence). V lost 6 bases, J lost 8 bases, and 5 bases stayed unmatched. This CDR3 comprises 11 residues. The CDR3 DNA reads as TGCAGTGCCCCGCGGACAGGGGAAGCTTTCTTT. It yields the protein CSAPRTGEAFF.

The chain couples TRBV7-3 to TRBJ2-1; tentative D call: TRBD1 (5 bases). The V gene lost 1 base and the J gene lost 8 bases, with 12 bases spanning the gap. Germline values: CDR1 SGHTA, CDR2 FQGTGA. The CDR3 sequence is 14 residues long. The CDR3 sequence: CASSLIGRVDEQFF. As DNA, the CDR3 is TGTGCCAGCAGCTTAATCGGCAGGGTTGATGAGCAGTTCTTC.

The chain joins TRBV15 to TRBJ1-3; D is unresolved. V was cut by 0 bases and J by 2 bases, with 5 bases left in between. The CDR3 runs to 14 residues. Germline V gene data show CDR1 as LNHNV and CDR2 as YYDKDF (reference sequence). CDR3 loop: CATSRDYTGNTIYF. CDR3 DNA sequence: TGTGCCACCAGCAGAGACTATACTGGAAACACCATATATTTT. The complete variable domain, with remaining parts taken from reference TRBV15 and TRBJ1-3, reads DAMVIQNPRYQVTQFGKPVTLSCSQTLNHNVMYWYQQKSSQAPKLLFHYYDKDFNNEADTPDNFQSRRPNTSFCFLDIRSPGLGDTAMYLCATSRDYTGNTIYFGEGSWLTVV.

This clone was observed once. The chain is built from TRBV29-1 and TRBJ2-7; unclear D gene. Trimming removed 6 bases from V and 6 bases from J, with 18 bases in between. The CDR3 extends over 13 amino acids. Germline CDR1 is SQVTM and CDR2 is ANQGSEA. The CDR3 is CSVTRSSVGEQYF. Here the CDR3 DNA reads TGCAGCGTGACCAGATCGTCGGTGGGCGAGCAGTACTTC.

The chain joins TRBV5-5 to TRBJ2-3; D ambiguous. Trimming pared 1 base from V and 0 bases from J, leaving 9 bases between. Per germline, CDR1 SGHKS and CDR2 YYEKEE (reference sequence). There are 15 residues in the CDR3. CDR3 nucleotide sequence: TGTGCCAGCAGCTTGCCCCCTGGGAGCACAGATACGCAGTATTTT. It specifies CASSLPPGSTDTQYF.

The chain joins TRBV30 to TRBJ2-7; 8 bases map to TRBD2. The trim removed 3 bases at V and 2 bases at J, leaving 3 bases unmatched. The CDR3 is 13 residues long. From germline, CDR1 is GTSNPN and CDR2 SVGIG (reference sequence). The CDR3 sequence is CAWRAGGTYEQYF. The CDR3 nucleotides read TGTGCCTGGAGGGCGGGGGGTACCTACGAGCAGTACTTC. The entire variable domain, with the rest obtained from reference TRBV30 and TRBJ2-7, is as follows: SQTIHQWPATLVQPVGSPLSLECTVEGTSNPNLYWYRQAAGRGLQLLFYSVGIGQISSEVPQNLSASRPQDRQFILSSKKLLLSDSGFYLCAWRAGGTYEQYFGPGTRLTVT.

In DNA form, the CDR3 reads TGCGCCAGCAGCTTGGTCTCAGGGACGAGCTCCTACGAGCAGTACTTC. Protein: CASSLVSGTSSYEQYF. V and J are TRBV5-1 and TRBJ2-7; D may match TRBD1 or TRBD2 (5 bases each). Trimming left V 0 bases short and J 0 bases short, with 13 bases between. The CDR3 spans 16 residues. Germline V gives CDR1 SGHRS, CDR2 YFSETQ.

This chain links TRBV7-6 with TRBJ2-1, with a possible D match to TRBD2 (6 bases). The CDR3 has 15 amino acids. The germline V and J ends were trimmed by 2 bases and 5 bases, with 13 bases remaining between them. Germline values: CDR1 SGHVS, CDR2 FNYEAQ. CDR3 nucleotide sequence: TGTGCCAGCAGCTTAAGACTGCGGGGTAACAATGAGCAGTTCTTC. Translating gives CASSLRLRGNNEQFF.

V and J are TRBV30 and TRBJ1-1; D unclear. The CDR3 consists of 15 residues. Trimming stripped 0 bases from V and 6 bases from J, with 17 bases between. The germline gives CDR1 GTSNPN, CDR2 SVGIG (reference sequence). The CDR3 nucleotides are TGTGCCTGGAGTGTAAGTGGTCCAGTTATCTCTGAAGCTTTCTTT. Translating gives CAWSVSGPVISEAFF.

In its sample, this clone was seen a few times. The CDR3 bases are TGTGCCAGCAGCGGGACTAGCGGGAGGAATGAGCAGTTCTTC. This encodes CASSGTSGRNEQFF. The chain uses TRBV11-2 and TRBJ2-1; 15 bases map to TRBD2. CDR3 size: 14 residues. V dropped 5 bases and J dropped 7; count of bases not matched to a gene: 0. CDR1 is SGHAT, CDR2 FQNNGV, per germline.

The chain employs TRBV19 and TRBJ2-7; no clear D. Trimming took off 5 bases at V and 3 bases at J, with 11 bases between the two ends. The germline CDR1 and CDR2 sequences are LNHDA and SQIVND (reference sequence). The CDR3 is made up of 13 amino acids. CDR3 amino acids: CASSGPTYYEQYF. CDR3 DNA: TGTGCCAGTAGTGGTCCCACTTACTACGAGCAGTACTTC.

Notes on this clone: Additional DNA sequences in this sample encode the identical CDR3. V is TRBV28 and J is TRBJ1-4, with D unresolved. Germline loops: CDR1 MDHEN, CDR2 SYDVKM. The V end lost 4 bases, the J end lost 0 bases, and 12 bases lay between the germline ends. CDR3 size: 16 residues. The CDR3 DNA sequence: TGTGCCAGCAGTTCCAACTGGGGTTCAACTAATGAAAAACTGTTTTTT. Protein product: CASSSNWGSTNEKLFF.

This clone appeared a few times. The sample has other DNA sequences that encode this CDR3 too. The chain links TRBV9 to TRBJ2-3; D remains ambiguous. V was cut by 0 bases and J by 0 bases, with 5 bases left in between. CDR1 and CDR2 from the germline V gene are SGDLS and YYNGEE. This CDR3 has 14 amino acids. CDR3 sequence: CASSVVGSTDTQYF. The CDR3 nucleotides read TGTGCCAGCAGCGTAGTAGGCAGCACAGATACGCAGTATTTT.

The sample holds one count of this clone. This rearrangement joins TRBV2 to TRBJ2-3; 11 nucleotides agree with TRBD1. This CDR3 is built from 14 residues. The germline CDR1 and CDR2 sequences are SNHLY and FYNNEI. The V gene end was trimmed by 7 bases and the J gene end by 4 bases; junction bases not matched to a gene: 4. CDR3 residues: CASNGQGASDTQYF. In DNA, the CDR3 is TGTGCCAGCAACGGACAGGGGGCATCAGATACGCAGTATTTT.

This sequence joins TRBV5-1 and TRBJ2-7, with D uncertain. Germline V gene data show CDR1 as SGHRS and CDR2 as YFSETQ. The CDR3 has 12 residues. Trimming took 3 bases from V and 0 from J, leaving 4 bases between them. The CDR3 DNA reads TGCGCCAGCAGCTCCACCTCCTACGAGCAGTACTTC. Translating gives CASSSTSYEQYF. Together with reference TRBV5-1 and TRBJ2-7, the CDR3 gives the full variable domain: KAGVTQTPRYLIKTRGQQVTLSCSPISGHRSVSWYQQTPGQGLQFLFEYFSETQRNKGNFPGRFSGRQFSNSRSEMNVSTLELGDSALYLCASSSTSYEQYFGPGTRLTVT.